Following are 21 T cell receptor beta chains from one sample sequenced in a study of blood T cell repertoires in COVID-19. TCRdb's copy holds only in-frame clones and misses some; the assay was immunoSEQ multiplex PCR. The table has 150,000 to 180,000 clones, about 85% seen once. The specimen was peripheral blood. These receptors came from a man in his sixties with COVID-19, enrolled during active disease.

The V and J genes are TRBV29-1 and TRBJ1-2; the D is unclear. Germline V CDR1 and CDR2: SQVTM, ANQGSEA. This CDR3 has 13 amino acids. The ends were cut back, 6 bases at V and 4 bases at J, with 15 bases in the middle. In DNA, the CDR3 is TGCAGCGTCCTGGGTGGGTCAGGCTATGGCTACACCTTC. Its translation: CSVLGGSGYGYTF.

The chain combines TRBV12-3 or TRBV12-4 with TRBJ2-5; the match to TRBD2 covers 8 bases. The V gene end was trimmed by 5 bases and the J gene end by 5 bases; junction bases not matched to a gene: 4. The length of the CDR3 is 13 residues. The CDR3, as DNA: TGTGCCAGCAGTCCGGGGGGGCCGGAGACCCAGTACTTC. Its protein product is CASSPGGPETQYF.

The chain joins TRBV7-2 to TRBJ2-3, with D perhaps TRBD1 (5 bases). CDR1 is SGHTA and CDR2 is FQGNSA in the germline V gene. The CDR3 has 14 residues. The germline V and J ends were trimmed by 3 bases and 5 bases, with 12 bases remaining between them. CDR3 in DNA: TGTGCCAGCAGCTTTGGGGCAGGTGGAGATACGCAGTATTTT. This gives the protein CASSFGAGGDTQYF.

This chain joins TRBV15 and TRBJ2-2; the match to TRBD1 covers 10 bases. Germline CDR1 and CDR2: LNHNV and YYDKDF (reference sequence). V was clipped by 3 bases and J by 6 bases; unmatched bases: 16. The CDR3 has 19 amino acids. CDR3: CATSSLGTGDGFSSGELFF. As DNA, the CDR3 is TGTGCCACCAGCAGCCTCGGGACAGGGGATGGGTTTAGCTCCGGGGAGCTGTTTTTT.

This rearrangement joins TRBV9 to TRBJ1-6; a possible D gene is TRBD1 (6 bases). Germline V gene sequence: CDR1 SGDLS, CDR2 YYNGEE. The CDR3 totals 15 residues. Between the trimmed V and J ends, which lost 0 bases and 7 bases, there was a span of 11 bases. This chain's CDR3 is CASSVDWGPNSPLHF. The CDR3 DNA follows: TGTGCCAGCAGCGTAGACTGGGGGCCAAATTCACCCCTCCACTTT.

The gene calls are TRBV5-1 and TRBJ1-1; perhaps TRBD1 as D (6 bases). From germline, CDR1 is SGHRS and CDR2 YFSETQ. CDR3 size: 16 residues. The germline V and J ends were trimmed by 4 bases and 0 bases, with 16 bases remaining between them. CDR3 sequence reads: CASSETGASLNTEAFF. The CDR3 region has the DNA TGCGCCAGCAGCGAGACAGGCGCCTCCTTGAACACTGAAGCTTTCTTT.

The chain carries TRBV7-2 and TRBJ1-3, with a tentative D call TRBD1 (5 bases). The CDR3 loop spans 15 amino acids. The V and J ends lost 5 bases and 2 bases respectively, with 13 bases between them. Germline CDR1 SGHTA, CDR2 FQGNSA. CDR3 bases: TGTGCCAGCAGCGTTAGCGGACAAACTGGAAACACCATATATTTT. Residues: CASSVSGQTGNTIYF.

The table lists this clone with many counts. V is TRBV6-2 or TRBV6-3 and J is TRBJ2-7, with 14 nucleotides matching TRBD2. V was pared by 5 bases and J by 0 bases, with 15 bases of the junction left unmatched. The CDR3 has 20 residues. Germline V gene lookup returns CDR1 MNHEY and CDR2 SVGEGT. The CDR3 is CASSTRLGTSGSPLSYEQYF. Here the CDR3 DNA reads TGTGCCAGCAGTACCCGCCTCGGGACTAGCGGGAGTCCCCTCTCCTACGAGCAGTACTTC.

This CDR3 reads CASSLMAVAGRDHQPQHF. The DNA of the CDR3 is TGTGCCAGCAGTTTAATGGCCGTAGCTGGCAGGGATCATCAGCCCCAGCATTTT. The chain links TRBV7-6 to TRBJ1-5; a possible D gene is TRBD1 (5 bases). Trimming removed 6 bases from V and 5 bases from J, with 26 bases in between. In germline, CDR1 is SGHVS, CDR2 FNYEAQ. The CDR3 extends over 18 amino acids.

The CDR3 is CASSYSLLAGGVDTQYF. Written as DNA, the CDR3 is TGTGCCAGCAGTTACTCGCTCTTAGCGGGGGGGGTAGATACGCAGTATTTT. The genes are TRBV6-2 or TRBV6-3 and TRBJ2-3; 11 positions agree with TRBD2. J lost 5 bases, V lost 0 bases, and 7 bases had no gene match. Germline V gene data show CDR1 as MNHEY and CDR2 as SVGEGT. The CDR3 is made up of 17 amino acids.

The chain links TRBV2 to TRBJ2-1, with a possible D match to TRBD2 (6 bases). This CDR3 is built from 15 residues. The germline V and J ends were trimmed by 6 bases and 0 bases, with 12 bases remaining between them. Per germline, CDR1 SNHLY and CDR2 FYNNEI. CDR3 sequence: CASRGGRSSYNEQFF. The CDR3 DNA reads TGTGCCAGCAGAGGTGGGAGGAGCTCCTACAATGAGCAGTTCTTC.

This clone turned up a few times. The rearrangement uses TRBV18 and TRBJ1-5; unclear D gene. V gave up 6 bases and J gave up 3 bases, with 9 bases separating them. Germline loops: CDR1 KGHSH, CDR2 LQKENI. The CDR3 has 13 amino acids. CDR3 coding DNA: TGTGCCAGCTCCCGCGACAACAATCAGCCCCAGCATTTT. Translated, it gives CASSRDNNQPQHF.

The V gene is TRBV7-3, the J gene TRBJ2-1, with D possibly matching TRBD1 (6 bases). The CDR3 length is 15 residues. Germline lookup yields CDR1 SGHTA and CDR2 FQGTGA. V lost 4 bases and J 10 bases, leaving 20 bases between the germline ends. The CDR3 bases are TGTGCCAGCAGCTCATCAGGGGAGCGTACGGGGGAGCAGTTCTTC. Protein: CASSSSGERTGEQFF.

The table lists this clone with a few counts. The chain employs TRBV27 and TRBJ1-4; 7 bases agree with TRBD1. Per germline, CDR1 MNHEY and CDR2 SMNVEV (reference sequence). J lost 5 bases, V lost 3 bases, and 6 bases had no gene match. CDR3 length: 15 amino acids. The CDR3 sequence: CASSFTGVENEKLFF. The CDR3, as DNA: TGTGCCAGCAGTTTCACAGGGGTTGAAAATGAAAAACTGTTTTTT.

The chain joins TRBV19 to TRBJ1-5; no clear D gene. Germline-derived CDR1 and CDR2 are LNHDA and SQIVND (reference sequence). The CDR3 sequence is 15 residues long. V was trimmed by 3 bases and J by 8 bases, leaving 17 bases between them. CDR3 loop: CASSIGQAPGEPQHF. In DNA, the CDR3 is TGTGCCAGTAGTATCGGGCAGGCCCCCGGGGAGCCCCAGCATTTT.

CDR3 nucleotides: TGTGCCAGCAGCTTAGGGGGGACAGGGGGATTGGTTGAAAAACTGTTTTTT. It yields the protein CASSLGGTGGLVEKLFF. The chain combines TRBV7-2 with TRBJ1-4, with 11 nucleotides matching TRBD1. This CDR3 has 17 amino acids. The trim removed 1 base at V and 7 bases at J, leaving 8 bases unmatched. Germline CDR1 and CDR2: SGHTA and FQGNSA.

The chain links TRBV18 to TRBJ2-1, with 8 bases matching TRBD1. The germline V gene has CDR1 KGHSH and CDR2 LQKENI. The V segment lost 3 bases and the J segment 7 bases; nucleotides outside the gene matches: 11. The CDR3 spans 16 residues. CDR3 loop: CASSPTLLDRENEQFF. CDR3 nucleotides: TGTGCCAGCTCACCGACCCTCTTGGACAGGGAGAATGAGCAGTTCTTC.

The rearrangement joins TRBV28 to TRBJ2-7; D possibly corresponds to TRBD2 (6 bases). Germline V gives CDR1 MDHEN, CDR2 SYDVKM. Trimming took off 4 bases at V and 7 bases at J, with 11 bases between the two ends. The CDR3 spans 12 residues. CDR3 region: CASSYLGREQYF. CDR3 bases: TGTGCCAGCAGTTACTTGGGGAGGGAGCAGTACTTC.

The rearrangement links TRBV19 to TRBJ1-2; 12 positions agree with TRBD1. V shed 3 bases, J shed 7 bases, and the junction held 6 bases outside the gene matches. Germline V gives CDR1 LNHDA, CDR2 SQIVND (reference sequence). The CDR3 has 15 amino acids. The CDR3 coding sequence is TGTGCCAGTAGTATTCATGGGACAGGGGGCATTGGCTACACCTTC. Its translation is CASSIHGTGGIGYTF.

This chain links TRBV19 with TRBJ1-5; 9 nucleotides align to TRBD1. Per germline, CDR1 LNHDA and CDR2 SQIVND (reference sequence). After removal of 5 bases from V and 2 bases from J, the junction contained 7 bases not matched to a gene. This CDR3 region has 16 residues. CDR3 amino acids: CASSEDRGNGNQPQHF. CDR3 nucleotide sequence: TGTGCCAGTAGTGAAGACAGGGGGAACGGCAATCAGCCCCAGCATTTT.

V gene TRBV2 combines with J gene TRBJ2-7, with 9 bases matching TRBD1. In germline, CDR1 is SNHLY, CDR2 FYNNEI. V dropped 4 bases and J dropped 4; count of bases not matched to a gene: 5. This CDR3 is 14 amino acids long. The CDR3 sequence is CASSAGTGRYEQYF. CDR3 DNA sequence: TGTGCCAGCAGTGCTGGGACAGGGAGGTACGAGCAGTACTTC.